Following are 14 T cell receptor beta chains from one sample sequenced in a study of T cell responses to AZD1222 COVID-19 vaccine. Generated by immunoSEQ multiplex PCR, the TCRdb table keeps only in-frame clones and is missing some. The sample has 95,000 to 110,000 clones, around 90% seen once. The starting material was peripheral blood, obtained on day 0 of AZD1222 vaccination. These receptors were taken from an adult in good health.

The chain carries TRBV5-4 and TRBJ1-2; the D gene is possibly TRBD1 (5 bases). Germline CDR1 reads SGHNT; CDR2 reads YYREEE (reference sequence). V gave up 4 bases and J gave up 4 bases, with 23 bases separating them. The CDR3 has 17 residues. This chain's CDR3 is CASSLGSRVLSSYGYTF. The CDR3 region has the DNA TGTGCCAGCAGCCTGGGGAGCAGGGTCCTCTCTAGCTATGGCTACACCTTC. The complete variable domain, with remaining parts taken from reference TRBV5-4 and TRBJ1-2, reads ETGVTQSPTHLIKTRGQQVTLRCSSQSGHNTVSWYQQALGQGPQFIFQYYREEENGRGNFPPRFSGLQFPNYSSELNVNALELDDSALYLCASSLGSRVLSSYGYTFGSGTRLTVV.

The chain carries TRBV5-1 and TRBJ1-1; possible D gene TRBD1, 6 bases. CDR3 length: 15 amino acids. The germline V gene has CDR1 SGHRS and CDR2 YFSETQ. Trimming removed 5 bases from V and 1 base from J, with 15 bases in between. CDR3 DNA sequence: TGCGCCAGCAGACAATTCGGACAGCAGAACACTGAAGCTTTCTTT. It specifies CASRQFGQQNTEAFF.

The gene calls are TRBV5-1 and TRBJ2-5; 8 bases agree with TRBD2. Trimming cost V 6 bases and J 5 bases; bases outside gene matches: 18. The CDR3 has 17 residues. Germline V gene lookup returns CDR1 SGHRS and CDR2 YFSETQ. The CDR3 here is CASTPAGAFHSGETQYF. The CDR3 coding sequence is TGCGCCAGCACGCCAGCGGGAGCGTTTCATAGTGGGGAGACCCAGTACTTC. Supplemented by reference TRBV5-1 and TRBJ2-5, the full variable domain reads KAGVTQTPRYLIKTRGQQVTLSCSPISGHRSVSWYQQTPGQGLQFLFEYFSETQRNKGNFPGRFSGRQFSNSRSEMNVSTLELGDSALYLCASTPAGAFHSGETQYFGPGTRLLVL.

V is TRBV19 and J is TRBJ2-1; maybe TRBD2 (6 bases). The CDR3 runs to 15 residues. The V end lost 4 bases, the J end lost 0 bases, and 10 bases lay between the germline ends. Germline V gene lookup returns CDR1 LNHDA and CDR2 SQIVND (reference sequence). CDR3 nucleotides: TGTGCCAGTAGTACGGGACTTAGCTCCTACAATGAGCAGTTCTTC. Translation gives CASSTGLSSYNEQFF.

This clone was seen a single time. The rearrangement joins TRBV7-9 to TRBJ2-1; 13 bases align to TRBD2. The J segment lost 5 bases and the V segment lost 4 bases, leaving 5 bases of the junction unmatched. This CDR3 region has 16 residues. Germline assignment: CDR1 SEHNR and CDR2 FQNEAQ (reference sequence). The CDR3 protein is CASSSRLAGGNNEQFF. CDR3 sequence (DNA): TGTGCCAGCAGCTCCCGACTAGCGGGAGGAAACAATGAGCAGTTCTTC. The variable domain in full, with the rest retrieved from reference TRBV7-9 and TRBJ2-1, is DTGVSQNPRHKITKRGQNVTFRCDPISEHNRLYWYRQTLGQGPEFLTYFQNEAQLEKSRLLSDRFSAERPKGSFSTLEIQRTEQGDSAMYLCASSSRLAGGNNEQFFGPGTRLTVL.

This clone was detected only once. This chain links TRBV11-2 with TRBJ2-7; weak D call: TRBD1 (5 bases). Trimming shortened V by 1 base and J by 1 base, and 11 bases separated the two germline ends. CDR3 length: 15 amino acids. Germline values: CDR1 SGHAT, CDR2 FQNNGV. CDR3 bases: TGTGCCAGCAGCTTAGTGTCAGGGATTTCCTACGAGCAGTACTTC. This codes for CASSLVSGISYEQYF.

The chain combines TRBV5-5 with TRBJ1-5; 9 bases fit TRBD1. The germline V gene has CDR1 SGHKS and CDR2 YYEKEE (reference sequence). The CDR3 extends over 15 amino acids. The trim removed 4 bases at V and 7 bases at J, leaving 9 bases unmatched. CDR3 region: CASSLRTGALQPQHF. The CDR3 DNA follows: TGTGCCAGCAGCCTTAGGACAGGGGCGCTGCAGCCCCAGCATTTT. The entire variable domain, with the rest obtained from reference TRBV5-5 and TRBJ1-5, is as follows: DAGVTQSPTHLIKTRGQQVTLRCSPISGHKSVSWYQQVLGQGPQFIFQYYEKEERGRGNFPDRFSARQFPNYSSELNVNALLLGDSALYLCASSLRTGALQPQHFGDGTRLSIL.

The chain links TRBV19 to TRBJ2-2; 12 bases align to TRBD2. This CDR3 spans 16 amino acids. CDR1 is LNHDA, CDR2 SQIVND, per germline (reference sequence). Trimming at V came to 9 bases and at J to 4 bases, leaving 9 bases not matched to a gene. Here the CDR3 reads CASLTSGRVGTGELFF. The CDR3 DNA follows: TGTGCCAGCCTGACTAGCGGGAGAGTGGGCACCGGGGAGCTGTTTTTT.

The V and J genes are TRBV7-9 and TRBJ1-2; D may be TRBD1 (5 bases). Trimming stripped 8 bases from V and 0 bases from J, with 13 bases between. Germline V CDR1 and CDR2: SEHNR, FQNEAQ (reference sequence). The CDR3 has 14 residues. This CDR3 is CASGAAIANYGYTF. The CDR3 DNA reads as TGTGCCAGCGGGGCAGCGATAGCTAACTATGGCTACACCTTC. Looking up the rest from reference TRBV7-9 and TRBJ1-2 gives the full variable domain: DTGVSQNPRHKITKRGQNVTFRCDPISEHNRLYWYRQTLGQGPEFLTYFQNEAQLEKSRLLSDRFSAERPKGSFSTLEIQRTEQGDSAMYLCASGAAIANYGYTFGSGTRLTVV.

A single count supports this clone. The chain combines TRBV27 with TRBJ2-1, with D unresolved. The CDR3 contains 16 residues. Germline CDR1 reads MNHEY; CDR2 reads SMNVEV (reference sequence). V gave up 5 bases and J gave up 0 bases, with 14 bases separating them. The DNA for the CDR3 is TGTGCCAGCAGTCCAGACCCTTTGAGCTCCTACAATGAGCAGTTCTTC. Protein product: CASSPDPLSSYNEQFF.

V gene TRBV6-1 combines with J gene TRBJ2-7; a possible D gene is TRBD1 (5 bases). V lost 3 bases and J lost 5, with 8 bases in between. The germline V gene encodes CDR1 MNHNS and CDR2 SASEGT. This CDR3 is built from 12 residues. In nucleotides, the CDR3 is TGTGCCAGCAGTGATCCAGGGAACGAGCAGTACTTC. Translation: CASSDPGNEQYF.

The rearrangement joins TRBV4-1 to TRBJ1-2; a weak D match, TRBD1 (6 bases). Germline V gene lookup returns CDR1 MGHRA and CDR2 YSYEKL. The CDR3 spans 15 residues. V was clipped by 1 base and J by 3 bases, with 12 bases between them. This CDR3 reads CASSQVPGADYGYTF. The CDR3 DNA follows: TGCGCCAGCAGCCAAGTCCCGGGGGCAGACTATGGCTACACCTTC.

The chain is built from TRBV11-2 and TRBJ2-5; D not resolved. The V gene lost 5 bases and the J gene lost 0 bases, with 7 bases spanning the gap. This CDR3 is 13 amino acids long. Germline V CDR1 and CDR2: SGHAT, FQNNGV. The CDR3 coding sequence is TGTGCCAGCAGCCCTCTATACCAAGAGACCCAGTACTTC. Its protein is CASSPLYQETQYF.

This chain's CDR3 is CASSVGSGTATGELFF. CDR3 coding DNA: TGTGCCAGCAGCGTAGGCTCTGGGACAGCCACCGGGGAGCTGTTTTTT. The chain is built from TRBV9 and TRBJ2-2; 7 nucleotides line up with TRBD1. The CDR3 spans 16 residues. Germline CDR1 SGDLS, CDR2 YYNGEE. Unmatched junction bases numbered 6, after V lost 0 bases and J lost 4 bases. The entire variable domain, with the rest obtained from reference TRBV9 and TRBJ2-2, is as follows: DSGVTQTPKHLITATGQRVTLRCSPRSGDLSVYWYQQSLDQGLQFLIQYYNGEERAKGNILERFSAQQFPDLHSELNLSSLELGDSALYFCASSVGSGTATGELFFGEGSRLTVL.